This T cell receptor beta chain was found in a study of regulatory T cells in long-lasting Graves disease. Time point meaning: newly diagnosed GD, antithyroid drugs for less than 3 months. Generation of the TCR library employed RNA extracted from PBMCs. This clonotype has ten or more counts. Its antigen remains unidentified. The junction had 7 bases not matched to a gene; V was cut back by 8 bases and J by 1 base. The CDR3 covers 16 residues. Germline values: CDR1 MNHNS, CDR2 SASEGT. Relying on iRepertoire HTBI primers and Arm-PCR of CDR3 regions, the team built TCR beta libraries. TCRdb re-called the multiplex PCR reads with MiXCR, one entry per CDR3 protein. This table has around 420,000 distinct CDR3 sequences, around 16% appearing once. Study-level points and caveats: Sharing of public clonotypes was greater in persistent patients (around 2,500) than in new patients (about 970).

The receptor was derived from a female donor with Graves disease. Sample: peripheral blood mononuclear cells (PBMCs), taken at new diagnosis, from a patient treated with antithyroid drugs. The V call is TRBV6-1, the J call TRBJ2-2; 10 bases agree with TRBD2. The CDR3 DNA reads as TGTGCCAGCCCTGGGGCTAGCGGGAGGAACACCGGGGAGCTGTTTTTT. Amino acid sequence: CASPGASGRNTGELFF.